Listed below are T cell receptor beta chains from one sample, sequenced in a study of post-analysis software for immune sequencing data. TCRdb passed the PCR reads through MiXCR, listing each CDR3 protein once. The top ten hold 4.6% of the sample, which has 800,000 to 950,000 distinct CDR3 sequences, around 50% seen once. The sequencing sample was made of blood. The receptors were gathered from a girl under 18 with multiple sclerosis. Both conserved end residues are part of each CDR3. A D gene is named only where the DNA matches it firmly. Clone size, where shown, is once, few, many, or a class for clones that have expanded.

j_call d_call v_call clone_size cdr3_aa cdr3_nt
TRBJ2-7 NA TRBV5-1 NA CASGQSGDSYEQYF TGCGCCAGCGGTCAGTCGGGGGACTCCTACGAGCAGTACTTC
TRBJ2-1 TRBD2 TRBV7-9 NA CASSLGVGAGVGYNEQFF TGTGCCAGCAGCTTAGGAGTTGGAGCGGGAGTGGGCTACAATGAGCAGTTCTTC
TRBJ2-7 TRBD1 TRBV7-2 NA CASTANRGTYEQYF TGTGCCAGCACCGCCAACAGGGGTACTTACGAGCAGTACTTC
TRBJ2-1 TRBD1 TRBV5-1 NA CASSLVRTGNTEQFF TGCGCCAGCAGCTTGGTCCGGACAGGGAACACTGAGCAGTTCTTC
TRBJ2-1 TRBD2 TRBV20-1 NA CSAPRGTSGRNEQFF TGCAGTGCTCCACGGGGGACTAGCGGGAGGAATGAGCAGTTCTTC
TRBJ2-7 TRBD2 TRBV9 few CASSVSPSGLYEQYF TGTGCCAGCAGCGTAAGTCCTAGCGGCCTCTACGAGCAGTACTTC
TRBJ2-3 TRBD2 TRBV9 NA CASSVSPSGGSDTQYF TGTGCCAGCAGCGTAAGTCCTAGCGGGGGTTCAGATACGCAGTATTTT
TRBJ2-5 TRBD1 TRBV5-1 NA CASSWNPTGIETQYF TGCGCCAGCAGCTGGAACCCGACAGGGATCGAGACCCAGTACTTC
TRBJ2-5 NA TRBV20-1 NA CSAKGKETQYF TGCAGTGCGAAGGGGAAAGAGACCCAGTACTTC
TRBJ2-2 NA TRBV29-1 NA CSVEGKFNTGELFF TGCAGCGTTGAAGGAAAGTTTAACACCGGGGAGCTGTTTTTT
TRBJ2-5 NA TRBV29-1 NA CSVAGGQGSWETQYF TGCAGCGTGGCTGGTGGGCAGGGATCATGGGAGACCCAGTACTTC
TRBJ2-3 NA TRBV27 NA CASSPTRGTGATSTDTQYF TGTGCCAGCAGTCCCACTCGGGGGACGGGCGCGACTAGCACAGATACGCAGTATTTT
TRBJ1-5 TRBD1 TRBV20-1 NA CSARAAGLGQGNQPQHF TGCAGTGCTAGAGCAGCAGGGTTGGGACAGGGCAATCAGCCCCAGCATTTT
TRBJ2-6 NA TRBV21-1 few CASSSRRGVSGANVLTF TGTGCCAGCAGCAGTCGCAGGGGTGTCTCTGGGGCCAACGTCCTGACTTTC
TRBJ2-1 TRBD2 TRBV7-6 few CASSIRGTSGTEQFF TGTGCCAGCAGCATCCGGGGGACTAGCGGGACTGAGCAGTTCTTC
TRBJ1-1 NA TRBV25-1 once CVSSAIGTGNTEAFF TGTGTCAGCAGTGCGATTGGGACGGGGAACACTGAAGCTTTCTTT
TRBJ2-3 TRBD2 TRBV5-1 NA CASQPSGGADTQYF TGCGCCAGTCAGCCTAGCGGGGGGGCAGATACGCAGTATTTT
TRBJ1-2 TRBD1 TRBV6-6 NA CASSYSVIKGAHGYTF TGTGCCAGCAGTTACAGCGTGATAAAGGGGGCTCATGGCTACACCTTC
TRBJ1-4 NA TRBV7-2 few CASSNGQQFNEKLFF TGTGCCAGCAGCAACGGACAGCAATTTAATGAAAAACTGTTTTTT
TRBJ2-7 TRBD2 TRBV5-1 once CASSLASGRAKTEQYF TGCGCCAGCAGCTTGGCTAGCGGGAGGGCCAAAACCGAGCAGTACTTC
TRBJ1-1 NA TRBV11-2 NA CASSPGRQTEAFF TGTGCCAGCAGCCCCGGGAGGCAGACTGAAGCTTTCTTT
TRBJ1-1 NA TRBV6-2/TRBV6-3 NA CASSYSEYGPFEAFF TGTGCCAGCAGTTACTCGGAGTACGGTCCCTTTGAAGCTTTCTTT
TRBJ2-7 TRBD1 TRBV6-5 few CASSYRNTGTGGTYEQYF TGTGCCAGCAGTTACCGTAATACCGGGACAGGGGGAACCTACGAGCAGTACTTC
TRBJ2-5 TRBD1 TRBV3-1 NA CASSQLGQGEAETQYF TGTGCCAGCAGCCAGTTGGGACAGGGTGAAGCAGAGACCCAGTACTTC
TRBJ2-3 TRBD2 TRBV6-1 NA CASSGKAGMGADTQYF TGTGCCAGCAGTGGAAAAGCGGGAATGGGAGCAGATACGCAGTATTTT
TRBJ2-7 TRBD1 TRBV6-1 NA CASSALTGVTYEQYF TGTGCCAGCAGTGCGCTGACAGGGGTGACCTACGAGCAGTACTTC
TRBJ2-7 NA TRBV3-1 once CASSHTGNSYEQYF TGTGCCAGCAGCCATACGGGCAACTCCTACGAGCAGTACTTC
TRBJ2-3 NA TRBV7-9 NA CASSAPRDSGSDTQYF TGTGCCAGCAGCGCCCCCCGGGACTCAGGCTCAGATACGCAGTATTTT